This T cell receptor (beta chain) was sequenced for a study of shared clonotypes between healthy human individuals. The CDR3 runs to 15 residues. Germline values: CDR1 GTSNPN, CDR2 SVGIG (reference sequence). Losses at the gene ends were 0 bases for V and 4 bases for J; bases not matched to a gene: 4. Concerning this clone itself: Its antigen is not known.

Regarding the study as a whole: The small donor group covered limited genetic and exposure diversity.

Sequencing was performed with immunoSEQ multiplex PCR; in TCRdb, only in-frame clones are kept and a portion is missing. The profile shows 650,000 to 750,000 clones, roughly 78% of them singletons. The chain has TRBV30 and TRBJ2-3; 10 nucleotides agree with TRBD2. What was sequenced was memory CD4+ T cells sorted from blood. Subset specified: CD45RA-negative fraction. The sequence derives from a young woman in good health. Here the CDR3 reads CAWSVVSGRSDTQYF. CDR3 DNA sequence: TGTGCCTGGAGTGTAGTTAGCGGGAGGTCAGATACGCAGTATTTT.